This T cell receptor (beta chain) was recorded in a study of shared clonotypes between healthy human individuals (TCRdb year 2020). For the study in its entirety: The cohort comprised two women and a few men aged 18 to 49 years. Per donor, leukapheresis produced somewhere between about 0.8 and 9 billion PBMCs. Blood TCR repertoires of a handful of healthy adults were deeply sequenced to estimate repertoire size and the extent of clonotype sharing between individuals. For each donor, CD4 naive and CD4 memory were each run on three plates, CD8 naive on two plates, and CD8 memory on one plate. Different laboratories and diverse techniques were used to prepare libraries and sequence TCR repertoires, to increase sequencing depth and limit assay-specific biases.

Overall study outcomes, separate from this receptor: Pairwise subsampling indicated that sequencing depth was expected to affect the degree of clonotype sharing among donors. The small number of donors limited the genetic and exposure-history diversity represented. Sampling was restricted to blood, and TCR repertoires in tissues likely differ from the TCR repertoires found in blood. Compared with non-shared clonotypes, the clonotypes found in all four sorted-subset donors had higher generation probabilities. Around 5.4% of naive CD4, 3% to 3.5% of naive CD8, 2.3% of memory CD4, and approximately 0.4% of memory CD8 clonotypes were shared across a few donors. Incomplete sequencing was indicated by rarefaction of sorted-subset datasets, despite the large sequencing depth. Naive subsets generally had larger estimated clonotype richness than memory subsets.

This clone came up once. No cognate antigen has been identified for it. Within one base of it there is no much larger clone, and no base qualities were kept. Using the deep immunoSEQ assay, TCR CDR3 regions were amplified from genomic DNA by multiplex PCR. Extracted genomic DNA from each cell subset was spread evenly across all wells of several immunoSEQ 96-well plates, with each plate serving as a replicate. For sorted subsets, approximately 190 ng of genomic DNA, equivalent to some 30,000 T cell genomes, went into each replicate PCR. Purified libraries were measured with a Qubit 3.0 fluorometer, size-checked on a Bioanalyzer 2100, and measured again with the KAPA Library Quantification kit. A separate single-read 150-cycle Illumina NextSeq 550 flow cell was used to sequence each immunoSEQ 96-well plate. From the authors' description of their analysis: Because the immunoSEQ output included only junctional sequences and no quality scores, the filtering could not be the same as the filtering used for full-length reads. Sequences were annotated with PyIR, a Python wrapper for IgBLAST v1.9, and V/J genes and CDR3 were assigned using IMGT germline references. Reads were removed for weak V/J assignments (E-value above 1e-6), missing CDR3, stop codons, out-of-frame junctions, or ambiguous translated residues. V3J clonotypes were defined as sequences sharing an identical inferred V gene, J gene, and CDR3 amino acid sequence. To compute the percentage overlap between repertoires, the number of shared unique clonotypes was divided by the size of the smaller repertoire. Repertoire richness was assessed with RTK rarefaction, the Chao1 estimator, and Recon v2.1 estimates of unobserved clonotypes. Generation probabilities were computed with OLGA for all TCRbeta clonotypes obtained by the gDNA method from a few donors. TCRdb re-hosts the immuneACCESS table, in-frame sequences only. Its copies lack some clones; in the studies checked, an unresolved V gene accounts for under half of them, and the cause for the rest is not known. The DNA gave D and trimming, while V, J and clone size come from that table. The sample profile shows about 600,000 clones; roughly 95% of them were found once. Of the sample, around 0.097% is held by the ten largest clones.

Reading the germline V gene gives CDR1 MDHEN and CDR2 SYDVKM. V is cut back by 1 base and J by 2 bases, with 8 bases in the junction unmatched. Taken from cysteine to phenylalanine, the CDR3 has 18 residues. Of the read, only the CDR3 DNA is kept; its 54 bases are in frame from base 1. CD8 naive samples were CD45RO-negative cells positively selected for CCR7, giving a CD45RA+CCR7+ population that excluded TemRA cells. The donors were healthy, HIV-negative adults who had no recently reported acute infections or vaccinations. Every donor was a Caucasian adult residing in Nashville, Tennessee, USA. After blood collection by leukapheresis, PBMCs were isolated using Ficoll-Histopaque density gradient centrifugation and then cryopreserved in the vapor phase of liquid nitrogen. Analytical flow cytometry was used to check the purity and quantity of each magnetically sorted T cell population. Genomic DNA was isolated from every sorted fraction and measured by UV absorbance on a Nanodrop 2000c.

The source is a woman in her 30s in good health. Sequencing input: naive CD8+ T cells sorted from blood. What the cell subset or site label conveys for this sample: CD45RA+CCR7+. The chain is encoded by TRBV28 joined to TRBJ2-3; 11 bases in the middle match TRBD2. This receptor carries the CDR3 CASSLSDLAGGPTDTQYF. In nucleotides, the sequence is TGTGCCAGCAGTTTATCCGATCTAGCGGGAGGACCCACAGATACGCAGTATTTT.